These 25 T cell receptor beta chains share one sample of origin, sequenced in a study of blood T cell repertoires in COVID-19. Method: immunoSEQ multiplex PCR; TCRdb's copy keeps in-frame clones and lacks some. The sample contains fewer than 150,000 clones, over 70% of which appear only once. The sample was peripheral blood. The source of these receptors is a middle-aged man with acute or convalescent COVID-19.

The CDR3 sequence is CASMGLGRASNQPQHF. CDR3 nucleotides: TGTGCCAGTATGGGGCTCGGGAGGGCTAGCAATCAGCCCCAGCATTTT. The chain uses TRBV19 and TRBJ1-5, with a possible D match to TRBD1 (5 bases). The V end was cut by 7 bases, the J end by 0 bases, with 16 bases between. Looked up from germline, CDR1 is LNHDA and CDR2 is SQIVND (reference sequence). CDR3 length equals 16 residues.

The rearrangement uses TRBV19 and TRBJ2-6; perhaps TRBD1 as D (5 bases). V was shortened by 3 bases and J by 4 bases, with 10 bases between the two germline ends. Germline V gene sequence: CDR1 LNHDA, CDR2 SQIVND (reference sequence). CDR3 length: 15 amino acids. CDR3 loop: CASSIGAAGANVLTF. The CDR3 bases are TGTGCCAGTAGTATTGGGGCCGCCGGGGCCAACGTCCTGACTTTC.

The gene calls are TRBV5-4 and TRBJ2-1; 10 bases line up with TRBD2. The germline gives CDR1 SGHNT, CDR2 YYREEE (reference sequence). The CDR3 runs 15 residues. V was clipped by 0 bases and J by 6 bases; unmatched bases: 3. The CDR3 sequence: CASSLGLAGANEQFF. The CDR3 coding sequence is TGTGCCAGCAGCTTGGGCCTAGCGGGGGCCAATGAGCAGTTCTTC. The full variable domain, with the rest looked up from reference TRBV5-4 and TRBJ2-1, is ETGVTQSPTHLIKTRGQQVTLRCSSQSGHNTVSWYQQALGQGPQFIFQYYREEENGRGNFPPRFSGLQFPNYSSELNVNALELDDSALYLCASSLGLAGANEQFFGPGTRLTVL.

The CDR3 coding sequence is TGTGCCAGCAGCGTAGATCAGGGAAAGAACACTGAAGCTTTCTTT. Translating it yields CASSVDQGKNTEAFF. The chain carries TRBV9 and TRBJ1-1, with D perhaps TRBD1 (5 bases). CDR1 is SGDLS and CDR2 is YYNGEE in the germline V gene. The CDR3 extends over 15 amino acids. V was trimmed by 0 bases and J by 1 base, leaving 10 bases between them.

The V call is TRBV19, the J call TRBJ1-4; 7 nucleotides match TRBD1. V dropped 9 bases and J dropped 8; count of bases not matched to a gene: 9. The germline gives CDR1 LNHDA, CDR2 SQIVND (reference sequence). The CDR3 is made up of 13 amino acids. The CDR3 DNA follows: TGTGCCAGCTCCGACAGGGCTGGGGAAAAACTGTTTTTT. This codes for CASSDRAGEKLFF.

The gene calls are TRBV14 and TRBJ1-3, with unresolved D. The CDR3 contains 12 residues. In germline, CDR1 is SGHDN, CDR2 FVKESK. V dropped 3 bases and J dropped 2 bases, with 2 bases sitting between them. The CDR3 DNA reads TGTGCCAGCAGCCACGCTGGAAACACCATATATTTT. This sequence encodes CASSHAGNTIYF.

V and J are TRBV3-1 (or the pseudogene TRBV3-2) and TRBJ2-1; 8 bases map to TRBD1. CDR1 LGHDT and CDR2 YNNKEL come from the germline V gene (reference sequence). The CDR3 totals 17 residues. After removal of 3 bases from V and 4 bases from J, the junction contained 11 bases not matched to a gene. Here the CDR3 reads CASSHLRGQAPYNEQFF. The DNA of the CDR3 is TGTGCCAGCAGCCACCTCCGGGGACAGGCCCCTTACAATGAGCAGTTCTTC.

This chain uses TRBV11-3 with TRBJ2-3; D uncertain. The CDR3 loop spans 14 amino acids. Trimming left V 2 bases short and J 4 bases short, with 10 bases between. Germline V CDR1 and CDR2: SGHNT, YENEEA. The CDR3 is CASSLSTSADTQYF. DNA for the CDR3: TGTGCCAGCAGCTTATCTACCTCGGCAGATACGCAGTATTTT.

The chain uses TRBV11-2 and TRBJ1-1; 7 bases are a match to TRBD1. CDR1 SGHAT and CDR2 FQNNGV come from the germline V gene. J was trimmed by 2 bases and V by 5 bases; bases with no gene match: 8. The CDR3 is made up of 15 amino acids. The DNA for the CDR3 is TGTGCCAGCAGCCCAAGCCGGGACAGAAACACTGAAGCTTTCTTT. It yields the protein CASSPSRDRNTEAFF.

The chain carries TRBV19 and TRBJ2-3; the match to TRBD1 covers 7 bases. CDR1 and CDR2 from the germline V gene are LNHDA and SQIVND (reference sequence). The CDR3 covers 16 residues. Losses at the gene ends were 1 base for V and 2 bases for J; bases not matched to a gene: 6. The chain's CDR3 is CASSIVGRGNTDTQYF. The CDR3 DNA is TGTGCCAGTAGTATAGTAGGCAGGGGGAACACAGATACGCAGTATTTT.

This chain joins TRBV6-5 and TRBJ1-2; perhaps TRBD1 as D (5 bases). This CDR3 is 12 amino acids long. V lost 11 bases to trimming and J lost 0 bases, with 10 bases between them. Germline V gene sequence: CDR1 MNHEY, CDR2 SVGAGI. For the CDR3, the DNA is TGTGCCGGGGGGGGAGCTAACTATGGCTACACCTTC. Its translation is CAGGGANYGYTF.

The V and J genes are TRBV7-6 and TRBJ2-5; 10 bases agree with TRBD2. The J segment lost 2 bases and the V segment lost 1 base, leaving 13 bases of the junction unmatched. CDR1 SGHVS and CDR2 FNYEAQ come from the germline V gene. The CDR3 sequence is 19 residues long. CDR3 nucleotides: TGTGCCAGCAGCTTAGATCGAGCGGGGGGGCTGGCTGATCAAGAGACCCAGTACTTC. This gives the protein CASSLDRAGGLADQETQYF.

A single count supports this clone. The CDR3 sequence: CASSLLDTNTGELFF. The CDR3, as DNA: TGTGCCAGCAGTTTACTCGACACGAACACCGGGGAGCTGTTTTTT. This rearrangement joins TRBV27 to TRBJ2-2; D unclear. Looked up from germline, CDR1 is MNHEY and CDR2 is SMNVEV (reference sequence). CDR3 length: 15 amino acids. V gave up 2 bases and J gave up 0 bases, with 7 bases separating them.

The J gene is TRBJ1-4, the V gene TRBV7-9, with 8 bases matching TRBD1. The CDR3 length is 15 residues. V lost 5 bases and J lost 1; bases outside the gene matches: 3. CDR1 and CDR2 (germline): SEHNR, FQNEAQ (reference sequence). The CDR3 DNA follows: TGTGCCAGCAGCATCGGACAGGGAACTAATGAAAAACTGTTTTTT. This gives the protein CASSIGQGTNEKLFF.

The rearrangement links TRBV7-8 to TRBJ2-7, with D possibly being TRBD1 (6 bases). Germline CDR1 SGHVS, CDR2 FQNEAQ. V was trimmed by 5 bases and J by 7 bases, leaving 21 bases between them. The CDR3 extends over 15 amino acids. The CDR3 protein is CASSLGQGPTGEQYF. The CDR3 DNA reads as TGTGCCAGCAGCCTGGGTCAGGGGCCTACTGGGGAGCAGTACTTC.

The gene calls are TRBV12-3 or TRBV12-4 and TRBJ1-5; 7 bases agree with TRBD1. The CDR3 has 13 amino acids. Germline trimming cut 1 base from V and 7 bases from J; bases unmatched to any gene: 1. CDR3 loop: CASSLEQGQPQHF. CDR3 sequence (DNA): TGTGCCAGCAGTTTAGAACAGGGGCAGCCCCAGCATTTT.

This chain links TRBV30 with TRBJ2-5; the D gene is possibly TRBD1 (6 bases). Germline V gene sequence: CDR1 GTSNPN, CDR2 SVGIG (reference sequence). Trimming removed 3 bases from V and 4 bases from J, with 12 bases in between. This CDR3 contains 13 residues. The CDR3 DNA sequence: TGTGCCTGGAGCTATGGGGGCCCAGAGACCCAGTACTTC. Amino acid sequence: CAWSYGGPETQYF.

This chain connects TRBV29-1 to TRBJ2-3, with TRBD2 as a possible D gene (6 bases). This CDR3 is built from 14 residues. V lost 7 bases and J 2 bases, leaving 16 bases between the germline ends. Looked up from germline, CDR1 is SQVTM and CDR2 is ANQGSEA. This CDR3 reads CSAGGRLPTDTQYF. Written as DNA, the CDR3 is TGCAGCGCTGGGGGGAGGCTTCCCACAGATACGCAGTATTTT.

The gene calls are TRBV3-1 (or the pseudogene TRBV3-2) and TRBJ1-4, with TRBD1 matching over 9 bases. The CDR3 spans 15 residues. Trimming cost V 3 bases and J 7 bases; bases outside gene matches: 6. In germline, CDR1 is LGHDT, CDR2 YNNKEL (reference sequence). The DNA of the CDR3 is TGTGCCAGCAGCCACGGGACAGGGCTTTTTGAAAAACTGTTTTTT. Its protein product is CASSHGTGLFEKLFF.

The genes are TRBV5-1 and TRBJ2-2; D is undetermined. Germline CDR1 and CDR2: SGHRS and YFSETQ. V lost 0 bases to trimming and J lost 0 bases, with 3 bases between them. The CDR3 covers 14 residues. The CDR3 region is CASSLDTNTGELFF. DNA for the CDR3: TGCGCCAGCAGCTTGGACACGAACACCGGGGAGCTGTTTTTT.

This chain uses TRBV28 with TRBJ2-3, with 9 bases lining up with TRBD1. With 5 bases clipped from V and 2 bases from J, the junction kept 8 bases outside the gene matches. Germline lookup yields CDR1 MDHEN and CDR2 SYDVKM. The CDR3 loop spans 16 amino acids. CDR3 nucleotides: TGTGCCAGCAGTGGGACAGGGAGGAAAGTCACAGATACGCAGTATTTT. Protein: CASSGTGRKVTDTQYF.

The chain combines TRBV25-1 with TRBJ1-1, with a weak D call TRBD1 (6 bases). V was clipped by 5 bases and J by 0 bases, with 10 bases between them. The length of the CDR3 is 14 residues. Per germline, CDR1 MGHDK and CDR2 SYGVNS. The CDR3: CASSNRAMNTEAFF. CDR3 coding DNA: TGTGCCAGCAGTAACAGGGCTATGAACACTGAAGCTTTCTTT.

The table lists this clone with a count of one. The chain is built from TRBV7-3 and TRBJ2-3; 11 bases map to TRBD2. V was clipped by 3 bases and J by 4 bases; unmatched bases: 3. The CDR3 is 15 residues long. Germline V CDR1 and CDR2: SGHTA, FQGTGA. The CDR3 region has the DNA TGTGCCAGCAGCTTTAGCGGGGGGGAGTCAGATACGCAGTATTTT. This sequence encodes CASSFSGGESDTQYF. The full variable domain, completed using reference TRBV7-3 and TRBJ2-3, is GAGVSQTPSNKVTEKGKYVELRCDPISGHTALYWYRQSLGQGPEFLIYFQGTGAADDSGLPNDRFFAVRPEGSVSTLKIQRTERGDSAVYLCASSFSGGESDTQYFGPGTRLTVL.

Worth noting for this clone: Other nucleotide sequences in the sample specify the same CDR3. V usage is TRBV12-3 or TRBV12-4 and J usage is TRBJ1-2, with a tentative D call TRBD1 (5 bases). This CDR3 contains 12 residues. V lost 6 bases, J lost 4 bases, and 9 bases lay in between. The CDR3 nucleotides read TGTGCCAGCAGCCGAGACAGCTATGGCTACACCTTC. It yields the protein CASSRDSYGYTF.

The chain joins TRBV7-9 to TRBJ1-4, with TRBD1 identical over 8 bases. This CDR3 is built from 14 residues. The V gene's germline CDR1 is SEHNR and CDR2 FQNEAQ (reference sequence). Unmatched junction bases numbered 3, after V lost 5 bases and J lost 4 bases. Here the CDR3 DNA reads TGTGCCAGCAGCCGGACAGGGCTTAATGAAAAACTGTTTTTT. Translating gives CASSRTGLNEKLFF.